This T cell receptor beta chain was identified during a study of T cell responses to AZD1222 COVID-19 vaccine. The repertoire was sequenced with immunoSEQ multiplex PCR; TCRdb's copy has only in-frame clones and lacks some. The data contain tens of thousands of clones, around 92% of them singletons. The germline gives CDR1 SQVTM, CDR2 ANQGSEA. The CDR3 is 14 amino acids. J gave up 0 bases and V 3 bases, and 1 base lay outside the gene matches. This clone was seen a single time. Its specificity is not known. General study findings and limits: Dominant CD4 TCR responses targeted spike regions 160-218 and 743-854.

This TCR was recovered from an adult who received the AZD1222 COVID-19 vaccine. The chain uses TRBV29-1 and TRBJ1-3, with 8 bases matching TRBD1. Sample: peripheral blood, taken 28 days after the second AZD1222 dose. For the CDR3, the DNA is TGCAGCGTTGAGACAGGGGTCTCTGGAAACACCATATATTTT. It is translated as CSVETGVSGNTIYF.